The present entry profiles one T cell receptor beta chain with its context. Its antigen is unidentified. Focal radiation plus CTLA-4 blockade with ipilimumab was administered to patients who had chemo-refractory metastatic non-small-cell lung cancer. The data were taken from a study of radiotherapy plus CTLA-4 blockade in lung cancer. Clones were read by immunoSEQ multiplex PCR, and TCRdb kept only the in-frame ones, dropping some. The sample records 85,000 to 100,000 clones, around nine tenths being singletons. The CDR3 is made up of 15 amino acids. The V gene's germline CDR1 is KGHSH and CDR2 LQKENI. V was pared by 2 bases and J by 0 bases, with 5 bases between. General study results and limits: In blood, tumor-derived TCR clones expanded after radiotherapy plus ipilimumab.

The sample in question was peripheral blood, obtained from a patient treated with radiotherapy plus ipilimumab. The rearrangement links TRBV18 to TRBJ2-6; D gene unclear. The receptor was isolated from a human donor with non-small cell lung cancer that progressed on radiotherapy plus ipilimumab. CDR3 sequence reads: CASSPGVSGANVLTF. The CDR3 DNA sequence: TGTGCCAGCTCACCAGGGGTCTCTGGGGCCAACGTCCTGACTTTC. Together with reference TRBV18 and TRBJ2-6, the CDR3 gives the full variable domain: NAGVMQNPRHLVRRRGQEARLRCSPMKGHSHVYWYRQLPEEGLKFMVYLQKENIIDESGMPKERFSAEFPKEGPSILRIQQVVRGDSAAYFCASSPGVSGANVLTFGAGSRLTVL.